The rows below give T cell receptor beta chains drawn from one sample of a study of blood T cell repertoires in COVID-19. Libraries were prepared by immunoSEQ multiplex PCR; TCRdb keeps only in-frame clonotypes and omits some of them. The top ten clones hold 18% of a sample with about 76,000 clones, 75% to 90% of them seen once. Sequenced sample: peripheral blood. Every receptor here comes from a human donor in a cohort sampled during active COVID-19. The CDR3 runs from the conserved cysteine through the conserved F or W. A D gene is named only where the DNA matches it firmly. Rows may omit the clone size; those that give it use once, few, many or a size class.

J	size	V	D	DNA	CDR3
TRBJ2-7	-	TRBV15	-	TGTGCCACCAGGAGAGAAGGAGGGCCGGGGTACGAGCAGTACTTC	CATRREGGPGYEQYF
TRBJ1-1	-	TRBV7-9	-	TGTGCCAGCAGCCCGGAGGGGTGGACTGAAGCTTTCTTT	CASSPEGWTEAFF
TRBJ2-1	-	TRBV6-5	TRBD1	TGTGCCAGCACCTCCGTGGGCAGGGGGCGCAATGAGCAGTTCTTC	CASTSVGRGRNEQFF
TRBJ2-1	-	TRBV5-1	TRBD2	TGCGCCAGCAGCCCAACGCTTTCGGGGGGTGAGCAGTTCTTC	CASSPTLSGGEQFF
TRBJ2-5	-	TRBV11-1	TRBD2	TGTGCCAGCAGCGCCGCGGCGGGAGGGGCGGAGACCCAGTACTTC	CASSAAAGGAETQYF
TRBJ1-1	-	TRBV6-5	-	TGTGCCAGCGCGGGGGTGGGCACTGAAGCTTTCTTT	CASAGVGTEAFF
TRBJ2-5	-	TRBV19	TRBD1	TGTGCCAGTAGTACGATACAGGGGGTGGGAGAGACCCAGTACTTC	CASSTIQGVGETQYF
TRBJ1-4	-	TRBV28	-	TGTGCCAGCAGTGAGGTCAGAACTGAAAAACTGTTTTTT	CASSEVRTEKLFF
TRBJ2-7	few	TRBV15	-	TGTGCCACCAGCACTAGTTGGGAGCAGTACTTC	CATSTSWEQYF
TRBJ2-7	-	TRBV6-5	TRBD1	TGTGCCAGCAGTTCCACGCACGGGACAGGGGGCGAGCAGTACTTC	CASSSTHGTGGEQYF
TRBJ2-5	-	TRBV18	TRBD1	TGTGCCAGCTCACCGATCCCGGGACAGGGTTTGGAGACCCAGTACTTC	CASSPIPGQGLETQYF
TRBJ1-1	-	TRBV4-1	-	TGCGCCAGCAGCCAAGATCAGAGGATCCCGGGGGCTTTCTTT	CASSQDQRIPGAFF
TRBJ2-5	-	TRBV28	-	TGTGCCAGCAGTCCCAACCTCAACTATGTCCAAGAGACCCAGTACTTC	CASSPNLNYVQETQYF
TRBJ2-7	-	TRBV7-2	-	TGTGCCAGCAGCTTAGGGAGGGACGGGGGCTACGAGCAGTACTTC	CASSLGRDGGYEQYF
TRBJ1-2	-	TRBV5-4	TRBD1	TGTGCCAGCAGCGCCGGAACCGGGACAGGGTTGTTCGATGGCTACACCTTC	CASSAGTGTGLFDGYTF
TRBJ2-2	-	TRBV9	TRBD1	TGTGCCAGCAGCGGGGGACAGATGAACACCGGGGAGCTGTTTTTT	CASSGGQMNTGELFF
TRBJ2-7	-	TRBV7-8	TRBD1	TGTGCCAGCAGCCTTACCGGGACAGGACCCTACGAGCAGTACTTC	CASSLTGTGPYEQYF
TRBJ2-1	-	TRBV7-2	-	TGTGCCAGCAGCTTAGCCGGGACACCCGCCTACAATGAGCAGTTCTTC	CASSLAGTPAYNEQFF
TRBJ2-4	-	TRBV9	-	TGTGCCAGCAGCGTAGACAGTTGGGACATTCAGTACTTC	CASSVDSWDIQYF
TRBJ2-5	-	TRBV7-6	TRBD2	TGTGCCAGCAGCGTTCTGAGCGGGGGGGCCCAAGAGACCCAGTACTTC	CASSVLSGGAQETQYF
TRBJ1-2	once	TRBV7-9	-	TGTGCCAGCAGCTCCGGGGTTTCCGGGCTATACTATGGCTACACCTTC	CASSSGVSGLYYGYTF
TRBJ2-7	-	TRBV6-5	TRBD2	TGTGCCAGCAGTTGGACTAGCGGGTTCTCCTACGAGCAGTACTTC	CASSWTSGFSYEQYF
TRBJ2-7	-	TRBV28	-	TGTGCCAGCAGCCAAACTCGGGGTGTAACCTACGAGCAGTACTTC	CASSQTRGVTYEQYF
TRBJ2-1	-	TRBV19	-	TGTGCCAGTGCTACGGTGCCCGGGGGGCCGTTTTATTCCTCCTACAATGAGCAGTTCTTC	CASATVPGGPFYSSYNEQFF
TRBJ2-7	-	TRBV27	-	TGTGCCAGCAGTTTAACTCCAGGCAGCAGCCTCGAGCAGTACTTC	CASSLTPGSSLEQYF
TRBJ1-6	few	TRBV7-9	-	TGTGCCAGCAGCCTATATCAGGATAATTCACCCCTCCACTTT	CASSLYQDNSPLHF
TRBJ2-5	-	TRBV18	-	TGTGCCAGCTCACCACGTGGTGGGAACGTGGGAGGGACCCAGTACTTC	CASSPRGGNVGGTQYF
TRBJ1-5	medium-sized	TRBV9	-	TGTGCCAGCAGCCCAAGGGGGGGCCTCGGGCAGCCCCAGCATTTT	CASSPRGGLGQPQHF
TRBJ1-4	-	TRBV19	-	TGTGCCAGTAGTATTGGGGCAGGACGGGAAAAACTGTTTTTT	CASSIGAGREKLFF
TRBJ2-7	-	TRBV5-1	-	TGCGCCAGCAGCTTCGGGGAATCCTACGAGCAGTACTTC	CASSFGESYEQYF
TRBJ2-1	-	TRBV2	TRBD2	TGTGCCAGCATGCTGGAGGGACTAGCGGTCTACAATGAGCAGTTCTTC	CASMLEGLAVYNEQFF
TRBJ2-5	-	TRBV19	TRBD2	TGTGCCAGTAGTGTGGGACTAGAGGTCGCAAGAGAGACCCAGTACTTC	CASSVGLEVARETQYF
TRBJ2-3	-	TRBV29-1	TRBD2	TGCAGCGTTGAAGGTCTAACGGGGGGAGATACGCAGTATTTT	CSVEGLTGGDTQYF
TRBJ1-3	-	TRBV6-2/TRBV6-3	-	TGTGCCAGCAGTTACTCGCTTCAGGGGTCTGGAAACACCATATATTTT	CASSYSLQGSGNTIYF
TRBJ1-5	-	TRBV5-1	TRBD1	TGCGCCAGCAGTCCCGGGACAGACTTTCGGAGCAATCAGCCCCAGCATTTT	CASSPGTDFRSNQPQHF
TRBJ2-7	-	TRBV14	TRBD2	TGTGCCAGCAGTCGCGGGACTAGCGGAACCTACGAGCAGTACTTC	CASSRGTSGTYEQYF
TRBJ1-1	-	TRBV28	-	TGTGCCAGCAGCTCGCTCGGGGCCCCAGGGGTGACTGAAGCTTTCTTT	CASSSLGAPGVTEAFF
TRBJ1-5	-	TRBV5-1	-	TGCGCCAGCAGCTTGGATGCGGGTAGCAATCAGCCCCAGCATTTT	CASSLDAGSNQPQHF
TRBJ2-7	-	TRBV7-2	TRBD2	TGTGCCAGCAGTGGACTAGCGGGGAGGGAGCAGTACTTC	CASSGLAGREQYF
TRBJ2-7	-	TRBV6-5	-	TGTGCCAGCAGTTACTCGCGCGAGCAGTACTTC	CASSYSREQYF
TRBJ1-5	once	TRBV6-6	-	TGTGCCAGCAGGGAACCCCAGCAGGGTACCAATCAGCCCCAGCATTTT	CASREPQQGTNQPQHF
TRBJ2-1	few	TRBV18	-	TGTGCCAGCTCAGTCCCTCCCACTAATGAGCAGTTCTTC	CASSVPPTNEQFF
TRBJ2-1	-	TRBV6-2/TRBV6-3	-	TGTGCCAGCAGTCTATCCAGGGGTTATGAGCAGTTCTTC	CASSLSRGYEQFF
TRBJ2-2	-	TRBV19	TRBD1	TGTGCCAGTAGTATAGGGACAGGGTCGAACACCGGGGAGCTGTTTTTT	CASSIGTGSNTGELFF
TRBJ1-4	-	TRBV5-1	TRBD1	TGCGCCAGCAGGGGACAGGGGGCCGGAACTAATGAAAAACTGTTTTTT	CASRGQGAGTNEKLFF
TRBJ2-1	-	TRBV27	-	TGTGCCAGCAGTTCGTGGACAGCAGGCAATGAGCAGTTCTTC	CASSSWTAGNEQFF
TRBJ2-7	once	TRBV3-1/TRBV3-2	-	TGTGCCAGCAGCCAAGACTGGGGCGATCCCTACGAGCAGTACTTC	CASSQDWGDPYEQYF
TRBJ2-5	-	TRBV28	TRBD2	TGTGCCAGCAGTTTGAATCCGGGACTAGCGGGAGAGACCCAGTACTTC	CASSLNPGLAGETQYF
TRBJ2-3	-	TRBV7-3	TRBD1	TGTGCCAGCAGCACGGACAGGGATACGCAGTATTTT	CASSTDRDTQYF
TRBJ1-1	once	TRBV4-1	TRBD1	TGCGCCAGCAGCCGCGGTGTCCCGGGACAGGGTTATACTGAAGCTTTCTTT	CASSRGVPGQGYTEAFF
TRBJ2-7	-	TRBV12-3/TRBV12-4	-	TGTGCCAGCAGTTTAGTTAGCGGCTACGAGCAGTACTTC	CASSLVSGYEQYF
TRBJ2-5	-	TRBV18	-	TGTGCCAGCTCAGATGTCGCGGGCCAAGAGACCCAGTACTTC	CASSDVAGQETQYF
TRBJ2-1	few	TRBV4-1	TRBD2	TGCGCCAGCAGACAGGGACTAGCGGGGAGCAATGAGCAGTTCTTC	CASRQGLAGSNEQFF